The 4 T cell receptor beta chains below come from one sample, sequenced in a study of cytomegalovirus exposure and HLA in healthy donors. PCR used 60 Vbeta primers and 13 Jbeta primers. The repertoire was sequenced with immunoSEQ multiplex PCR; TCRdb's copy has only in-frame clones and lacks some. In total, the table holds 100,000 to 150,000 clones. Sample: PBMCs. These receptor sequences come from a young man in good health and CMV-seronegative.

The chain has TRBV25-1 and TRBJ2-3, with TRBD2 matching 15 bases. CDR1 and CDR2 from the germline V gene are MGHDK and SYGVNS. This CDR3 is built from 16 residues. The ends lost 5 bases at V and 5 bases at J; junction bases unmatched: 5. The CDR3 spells CASSTLGLAGGDTQYF. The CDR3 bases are TGTGCCAGCAGTACTTTGGGACTAGCGGGAGGAGATACGCAGTATTTT.

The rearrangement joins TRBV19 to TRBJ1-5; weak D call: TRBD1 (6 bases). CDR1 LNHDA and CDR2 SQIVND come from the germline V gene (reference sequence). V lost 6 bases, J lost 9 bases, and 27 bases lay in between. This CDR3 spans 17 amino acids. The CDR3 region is CASRSGFSGTHHGPQHF. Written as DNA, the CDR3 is TGTGCCAGTAGATCCGGGTTCAGCGGGACACACCATGGGCCCCAGCATTTT.

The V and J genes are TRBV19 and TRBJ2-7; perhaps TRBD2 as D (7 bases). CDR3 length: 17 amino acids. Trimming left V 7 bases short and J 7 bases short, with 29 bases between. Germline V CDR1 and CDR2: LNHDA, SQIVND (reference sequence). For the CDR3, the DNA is TGTGCCAGTAAACCCCACGGGGGGCTAGCCGACCCCTTGGAGCAGTACTTC. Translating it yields CASKPHGGLADPLEQYF.

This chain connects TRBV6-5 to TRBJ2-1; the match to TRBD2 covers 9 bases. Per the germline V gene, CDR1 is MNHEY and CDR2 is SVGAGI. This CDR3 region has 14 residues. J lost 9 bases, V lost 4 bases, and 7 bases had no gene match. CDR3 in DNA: TGTGCCAGCAGTTCCAATAGCGGGAGAACTGAGCAGTTCTTC. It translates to CASSSNSGRTEQFF.